This T cell receptor (beta chain) is from a study of cytomegalovirus exposure and HLA in healthy donors (dated by TCRdb to about 2017). In terms of the full investigation: An earlier analysis of some 600 of the donors reported roughly 300 Gb of sequence data and 95 million to 120 million unique TCR beta sequences obtained from about 170 million T cells. The study profiled the T cell repertoires of fewer than 850 subjects by immunosequencing and related them to cytomegalovirus serostatus. Roughly 300 gigabases of sequencing data and roughly 80 million unique TCR sequences made up an early release that covered several hundred HLA-typed donors. Of the roughly 400 genotyped donors, about 84% fell in the genetic ancestry cluster associated with self-reported Caucasian donors. A later analysis re-examined previously published TCR beta repertoires from hundreds of donors and added high-resolution HLA genotyping to investigate patterns of TCR occurrence. Rather than drawing on any new phenotypic data, the later analysis identified candidate immune exposures from TCR beta sequences and the way those sequences occurred across donors. A later genetic analysis used genome-wide SNP genotypes for about 60% of the roughly 700 donors, treating that subset as a discovery cohort. HLA typing included class I and class II loci at four-digit resolution. The study aimed to test whether signatures of past pathogen exposure could be identified by cataloging public T cell receptors. All discovery cohort repertoires had been generated on a single sequencing platform. Besides the first cohort of about 730 subjects, a separate validation cohort made up of 120 or so different subjects was used. In an earlier analysis of over 550 of the donors, high-throughput TCR beta sequencing was used to judge whether each TCR beta V gene segment behaved as functional or pseudogenic. A handful of DR-DQ haplotypes were handled as single units for association and clustering because linkage in the cohort was strong. Alongside the repertoire data, information on donor age, sex, ethnicity and CMV serostatus was compiled. Typing coverage varied by locus: about 620-630 donors for A, B, C, DRB1 and DQB1; approximately 500 for DQA1; approximately 610 for DPA1; under 490 for DPB1. The study combined high-throughput TCR immunosequencing, statistical association of individual TCRs with disease status, and machine learning to predict cytomegalovirus infection status. Among about 360 genotyped donors of the cohort, an average of 235,054 unique TCR beta nucleotide sequences were sequenced per donor, around 20% of them non-productive.

Worth noting for this clone: The antigen it binds to is not known. Base quality data are lacking; no much larger clone is found one base away.

The germline V gene gives CDR1 as SGHTA and CDR2 as FQGNSA. The CDR3 measures 16 amino acids from cysteine to phenylalanine. Only CDR3 DNA remains: 48 bases, in frame from the first base. V has 1 base trimmed and J has 4 bases trimmed; junction bases matching no gene number 6. The library was generated by the immunoSEQ multiplex PCR assay. For the multiplex PCR, a mixture combining 60 forward primers for TCR Vbeta segments and 13 reverse primers for TCR Jbeta segments was used. The CDR3 region of rearranged TCR beta genes was amplified from genomic DNA by a multiplex PCR assay. The amplified TCR beta libraries were sequenced on the Illumina HiSeq System as 87-base-pair reads. The original pipeline was this. Across the roughly 670 repertoires, a later analysis counted roughly 77 million unique TCR beta chains, roughly 11 million of which were shared by at least two donors. Raw reads were error-corrected and collapsed into unique sequences by a nearest-neighbor algorithm in which closely related sequences were merged to remove PCR and sequencing errors. V, D and J gene segments were assigned by aligning CDR3 sequences to IMGT reference sequences. For a sequence to be retained, a match of at least six nucleotides to both a V gene segment and a J gene segment was required. Rearrangements were classified as productive when the CDR3 lacked stop codons and remained in frame with V and J, and all other rearrangements were classified as non-productive. CDR3 was defined by IMGT convention, running from the second conserved V-encoded cysteine to the conserved J-encoded phenylalanine. Sequences without an unambiguous match to a single V gene segment were excluded from the earlier analysis of approximately 600 of the donors. In an earlier analysis of more than 500 of the donors, a V segment was called functional when productive rearrangements were above 56.7%, and segregating when the standard deviation between donors exceeded 5%. A statistical classification framework was developed to diagnose cytomegalovirus status using the catalog of TCR beta chain sequences. In a later analysis, V and J genes were assigned by comparing TCR nucleotide sequences against IMGT/GENE-DB human TR gene sequences. In a later analysis, CDR3 sequences and most-parsimonious VDJ recombination scenarios were assigned using the TCRdist pipeline. A later analysis defined each TCR beta chain by its CDR3 amino acid sequence plus V-gene family, and excluded reads lacking a unique V-gene family. To address suspected cross-contamination and a sequencing artifact, a later analysis removed 592 highly shared, low-generation-probability nucleotide sequences. For each public chain, a later analysis derived a clonal expansion index from normalized ranks of inferred template counts within each repertoire. In a later analysis, generation probabilities were computed using a VDJ recombination model fitted to out-of-frame rearrangements, and the results were checked against IGoR. In a later analysis, hypergeometric tests were used to score TCR-TCR, TCR-HLA and TCR-CMV co-occurrence, with a repertoire-size bias correction applied to TCR pairs. A later analysis estimated false discovery rates by permuting HLA or CMV assignments 20 times. In a later analysis, co-occurring TCRs were grouped with DBSCAN, and TCRdist sequence similarity was added when clustering was performed within HLA-allele-positive subsets. Repertoires with fewer than 30,000 or more than 120,000 public chains were left out of co-occurrence clustering, as were roughly five repertoires with anomalous nucleotide sharing. The clones in this table, taken by TCRdb from immuneACCESS, are in-frame only. Not every clone is retained; where verified, under half of the shortfall comes from an unresolved V gene, and the cause of the rest is unknown. For V, J and clone size, that table is used; D and trimming come from the DNA. Recorded for this sample are 200,000 to 250,000 clones; around 80% of them occurred a single time. Around 3% of the sample rests with the top ten.

The cohort consisted of fewer than 700 healthy bone marrow donors. Cohort members were all nominally healthy when sampled, although unrecorded immune exposures were likely present. The donor tested CMV seronegative and was one of the 352 seronegative cohort members. Each donor provided a peripheral blood sample, and peripheral blood mononuclear cells were used for TCR beta sequencing. The Qiagen DNeasy Blood Extraction Kit was used to extract genomic DNA from the blood cell samples. General findings and caveats noted by the study authors: The study gave a list of some 150 TCR beta chains associated with cytomegalovirus. A few of the identified cytomegalovirus-associated TCR beta chains were confirmed in vitro to be specific for cytomegalovirus antigens. This cohort had only TCR beta chains sequenced, and the lack of alpha or paired-chain data limited which features could be detected. Sequencing depth was assumed to be roughly uniform across donors in the presence/absence analyses, though that assumption may not hold. Because counts were too low, about 17 rarely observed V segments, including chromosome 9 orphons, were excluded from the earlier analysis of 587 of the donors. The only immune exposure information available for the cohort was CMV serostatus. In an earlier analysis of around 500 of the donors, most TCR beta V segments appeared in productive rearrangements about 87% or about 30% of the time, broadly matching IMGT annotations. In a later analysis, most CMV-associated TCR beta chains were found to appear HLA-restricted, with HLA associations seemingly driven largely by CMV exposure. Most TCR sequences were seen in very few donors, while some public TCRs were found in many individuals. In a later genetic analysis, a missense DCLRE1C variant was associated with V-gene and J-gene trimming of TCR beta chains, and the association was replicated in an independent cohort. A further reported finding was that TCR beta sequences accurately predicted the HLA-A and HLA-B alleles for most subjects in the first cohort. According to the authors, the approach could potentially be generalized to other disease states and immunological phenotypes. In a later analysis, the rate of TCR association differed among HLA loci, with DRB1 alleles having the most associated TCRs and HLA-C alleles having the fewest. When HLA alleles, especially DR and DQ, strongly co-occurred, attributing TCR associations to individual alleles was difficult. The classifier was reported to diagnose cytomegalovirus status with high specificity and sensitivity in both the original cohort and the validation cohort. Correlated functional status among segregating V segments might reflect linkage disequilibrium, but an unknown experimental factor could not be ruled out. At a false discovery rate of 0.05, a later analysis linked approximately 18,000 TCR beta sequences to specific HLA alleles. According to a later analysis, parvovirus B19, influenza, CMV and Epstein-Barr virus appeared linked to several top co-occurrence clusters. Some IMGT-functional V segments, including TRBV6-2 and TRBV6-3, could not be distinguished by the 87-base-pair reads and were therefore excluded. According to a later genetic analysis, donors in an Asian-associated ancestry cluster had fewer N-insertions in productive TCRs than the approximately 700-donor mean. Because some donors lacked HLA typing at each locus, the association tests relied only on the typed subset. A group of highly shared sequence variants was considered likely to be a technical artifact of the sequencing pipeline. Compared with equally common non-associated chains, HLA-associated TCR beta chains in a later analysis were more clonally expanded and had lower generation probabilities.

Material: PBMCs. The TCR was taken from a man younger than 40 in good health and CMV-seronegative. The chain is made from TRBV7-2 and TRBJ2-7; 11 bases in the middle match TRBD2. The CDR3 in this case is CASSLGVGLAVYEQYF. The DNA is TGTGCCAGCAGCTTAGGGGTGGGACTAGCGGTTTACGAGCAGTACTTC.